The clone carrying this T cell receptor beta chain came up a few times. What it binds is not known. The entry originates in a study of identical twins. General study results and limits: Cross-sectional statistics underpinned the conclusions; the same donors were not followed. Models underestimated out-of-frame TCR alpha sharing in monozygotic twins.

Only healthy Caucasians were enrolled as donors. MiXCR, run by TCRdb on the 5' RACE reads, gives a single entry per CDR3 protein. The sample contains 200,000 to 250,000 distinct CDR3 sequences, 7.5% of which appear only once. The data also belong to a second study, concerning yellow fever vaccine responses in identical twins.

Sequences were obtained from memory (CD45RO+) T cells sorted from blood. The sequence was obtained from a woman between 18 and 29 years old in good health.

CDR3 sequence (DNA): TGTGCCAGCGGAGACTATACCGGGGAGCTGTTTTTT. The encoded protein is CASGDYTGELFF. The J gene is TRBJ2-2, the V gene TRBV6-4; D may be TRBD2 (5 bases). Germline assignment: CDR1 MRHNA and CDR2 SNTAGT. Deletions cut 8 bases from V and 5 bases from J, with 9 bases between. The CDR3 sequence is 12 residues long.